This T cell receptor (beta chain) was retrieved from a study of T cell responses to AZD1222 COVID-19 vaccine. General study results and limits: Spike was spanned by vaccine-associated CD4 TCRs, with dominance at 160-218 and 743-854. Regions left unmutated in variants are reportedly the target of nearly half of spike-specific TCRs. Repertoire collection took place solely once the T cell response had peaked.

CDR1 is SEHNR and CDR2 is FQNEAQ in the germline V gene (reference sequence). The CDR3 runs 13 residues. V was trimmed by 1 base and J by 5 bases, leaving 9 bases between them. In regard to this clone: As yet, its antigen is unknown.

Doses given second, at about 4 or about 12 weeks, were pooled. Profiling relied on immunoSEQ multiplex PCR, and the TCRdb table lists in-frame clones only, not all of them. The sample contains under 150,000 clones, roughly nine tenths of which appear only once. V is TRBV7-9 and J is TRBJ2-7; a weak D match, TRBD2 (5 bases). The input for sequencing was peripheral blood, taken 28 days after the second AZD1222 dose. This sequence was found in an adult who received the AZD1222 COVID-19 vaccine. The CDR3 region is CASSLVEGHEQYF. CDR3 in DNA: TGTGCCAGCAGCTTAGTTGAGGGCCACGAGCAGTACTTC. Variable domain in full (rest from reference TRBV7-9 and TRBJ2-7): DTGVSQNPRHKITKRGQNVTFRCDPISEHNRLYWYRQTLGQGPEFLTYFQNEAQLEKSRLLSDRFSAERPKGSFSTLEIQRTEQGDSAMYLCASSLVEGHEQYFGPGTRLTVT.